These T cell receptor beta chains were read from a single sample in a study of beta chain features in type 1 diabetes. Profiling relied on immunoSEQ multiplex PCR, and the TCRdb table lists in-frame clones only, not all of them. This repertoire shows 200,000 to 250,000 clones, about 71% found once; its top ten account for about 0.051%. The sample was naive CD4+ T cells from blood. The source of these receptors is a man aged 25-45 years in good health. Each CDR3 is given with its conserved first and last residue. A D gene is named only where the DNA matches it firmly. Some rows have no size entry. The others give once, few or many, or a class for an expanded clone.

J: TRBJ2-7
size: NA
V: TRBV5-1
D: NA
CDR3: CASGSGTSDEQYF
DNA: TGCGCCAGCGGCTCCGGGACCTCGGACGAGCAGTACTTC

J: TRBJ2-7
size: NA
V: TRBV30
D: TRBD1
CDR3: CAWSDGTAYYEQYF
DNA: TGTGCCTGGAGTGACGGGACAGCCTACTACGAGCAGTACTTC

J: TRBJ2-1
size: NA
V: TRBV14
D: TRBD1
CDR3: CASSPGTGESYNEQFF
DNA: TGTGCCAGCAGCCCCGGGACAGGGGAATCCTACAATGAGCAGTTCTTC

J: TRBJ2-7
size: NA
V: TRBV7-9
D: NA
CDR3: CASSVSWSLNEQYF
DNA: TGTGCCAGCAGCGTATCATGGAGTCTGAACGAGCAGTACTTC

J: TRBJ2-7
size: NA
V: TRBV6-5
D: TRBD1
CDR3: CASSPGQGEGEQYF
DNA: TGTGCCAGCAGTCCGGGACAGGGAGAAGGCGAGCAGTACTTC

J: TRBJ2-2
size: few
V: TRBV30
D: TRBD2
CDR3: CASHDGSWGIAGATGELFF
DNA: TGTGCCTCTCATGATGGCTCATGGGGTATAGCGGGGGCAACCGGGGAGCTGTTTTTT

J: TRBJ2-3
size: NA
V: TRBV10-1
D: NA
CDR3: CASSEPEGYTDTQYF
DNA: TGCGCCAGCAGTGAGCCGGAGGGATACACAGATACGCAGTATTTT

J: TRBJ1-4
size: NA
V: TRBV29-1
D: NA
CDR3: CSVGGRLNEKLFF
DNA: TGCAGCGTTGGAGGACGGCTAAATGAAAAACTGTTTTTT

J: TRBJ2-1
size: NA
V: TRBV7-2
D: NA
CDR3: CASSLGWLPTYNEQFF
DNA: TGTGCCAGCAGCTTAGGCTGGCTCCCTACCTACAATGAGCAGTTCTTC

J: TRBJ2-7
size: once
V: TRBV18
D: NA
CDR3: CASSPFEYSYEQYF
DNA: TGTGCCAGCTCACCATTCGAGTACTCCTACGAGCAGTACTTC

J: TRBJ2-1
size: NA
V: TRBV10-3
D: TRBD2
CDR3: CAIKGTSGGNEQFF
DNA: TGTGCCATCAAAGGGACTAGCGGGGGGAATGAGCAGTTCTTC

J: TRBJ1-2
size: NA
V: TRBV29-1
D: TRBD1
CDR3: CSVEVRGLGYGYTF
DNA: TGCAGCGTTGAAGTGAGGGGGCTTGGCTATGGCTACACCTTC

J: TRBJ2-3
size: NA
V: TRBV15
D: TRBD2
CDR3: CATSSGTRGTDTQYF
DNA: TGTGCCACCAGCAGTGGGACTAGGGGCACAGATACGCAGTATTTT

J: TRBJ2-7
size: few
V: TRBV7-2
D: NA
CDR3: CASSLAVGYEQYF
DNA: TGTGCCAGCAGCTTAGCTGTCGGCTACGAGCAGTACTTC

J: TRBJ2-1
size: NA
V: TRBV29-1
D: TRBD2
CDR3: CSVGPRLAAYNEQFF
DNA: TGCAGCGTTGGACCGAGACTAGCGGCCTACAATGAGCAGTTCTTC

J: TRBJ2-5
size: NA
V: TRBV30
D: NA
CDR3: CAWSVQRAQWRETQYF
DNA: TGTGCCTGGAGTGTACAAAGAGCTCAGTGGCGGGAGACCCAGTACTTC